This T cell receptor (beta chain) was observed in a study of Ad26.COV2.S vaccination and SARS-CoV-2 variants (dated by TCRdb to about 2021). Background on the whole study: Donors in the vaccine arm were drawn from COV1001, a multicentre, randomized, double-blind, placebo-controlled phase I-IIa trial testing Ad26.COV2.S in healthy adults. Ad26.COV2.S was given intramuscularly at 5x10^10 or 1x10^11 viral particles, as a single shot or as two shots 56 days apart. Sequencing of the TCRbeta repertoire served to evaluate the specificity and breadth of SARS-CoV-2-reactive T cell receptors following Ad26.COV2.S vaccination. The TCR-sequenced set comprised approximately 32 samples: about 19 Ad26.COV2.S vaccine recipients, 5 placebo recipients and 8 SARS-CoV-2 convalescent individuals. Participants in the trial were split at random into five groups of five each, receiving low-dose or high-dose Ad26.COV2.S once or twice, or else placebo on both occasions. Blinding of investigators to trial group allocation was maintained during experiments and outcome assessment.

The CDR3 runs 16 residues from the cysteine to the phenylalanine. Kept here is only the CDR3 DNA, which spans 48 bases and is read in frame from base 1. CDR1 and CDR2, per the germline V gene, are LGHNT and FRNRAP. The junction carries 10 bases between V and J, which are trimmed by 1 base and 0 bases respectively. Concerning this clone itself: Its antigen remains undetermined. Nothing much larger sits one base from this clone, and base qualities are not available.

The immunoSEQ Assay was the method used to sequence TCRbeta CDR3 regions. After extraction, genomic DNA underwent amplification by bias-controlled multiplex PCR, followed by high-throughput sequencing. The paper's processing steps were these. To quantify the absolute abundance of every unique TCRbeta CDR3 region, sequences were collapsed and filtered. T cell fraction was estimated by normalizing TCRbeta template counts to usable DNA, with usable DNA measured through amplification of reference genes found in all nucleated cells. Repertoire TCRs were annotated as SARS-CoV-2-specific when V gene, CDR3 amino acid sequence and J gene were exactly matched to a known reactive TCR set. The reference SARS-CoV-2 TCR set came from MIRA and was filtered for enrichment in COVID-19-positive ImmuneCODE repertoires, removing public or cross-reactive TCRs. Based on the MIRA antigens, annotated TCRs were further analysed at the level of specific ORF or position within ORF. Depth was the summed frequency of annotated unique rearrangements, while breadth was defined as annotated unique rearrangements over total unique productive rearrangements. Two-sided Wilcoxon rank-sum tests were applied when comparing TCR breadth between groups. TCRdb carries this immuneACCESS record with in-frame sequences only. Its versions omit some clonotypes, under half of them owing to an unresolved V gene in the studies checked, with the rest unexplained. V and J calls and clone size are as listed in that table; D and trimming were resolved from the DNA. For this sample there are 350,000 to 550,000 clones; 80% to 90% appear just once. The ten largest clonotypes hold around 2.5% of the sample.

Paper-wide results and their limitations: Compared with placebo recipients, Ad26.COV2.S recipients showed higher spike-specific TCR breadth (P = 0.0014). Vaccine and placebo recipients had similar non-spike TCR breadth, a finding consistent with the vaccine containing only spike. Comparing responses between vaccine doses or regimens was not something the study was powered to do. The authors noted that total T cell responses may have been underestimated by the TCR breadth and depth analyses. Substantial breadth of spike-specific CD8+ and CD4+ T cell responses was reported after vaccination.

The treatment or condition label on this specimen signifies: some 20 received Ad26.COV2.S at low or high dose, single or two shots; about 5 received placebo; per-sample allocation not given. For vaccine and placebo recipients, the sequenced repertoires came from samples collected on day 63 after the first injection. In Cohort 1b, 20 to 25 adults aged 18-55 years were enrolled at a single site in Boston, USA, between 29 July and 7 August 2020. As a vaccine, Ad26.COV2.S was a replication-incompetent adenovirus type 26 vector that expressed a prefusion-stabilized SARS-CoV-2 spike protein derived from the original Wuhan strain.

Here the sequenced sample was peripheral blood, taken in a trial of Ad26.COV2.S vaccine versus placebo. In this chain, TRBV12-5 is recombined with TRBJ2-1, with TRBD1 perhaps the D gene, on 5 matching bases. This TCR was sampled from a person aged 18-60 years who received the Ad26.COV2.S COVID-19 vaccine or a placebo. The nucleotides read TGTGCTAGTGGTTTGGGCCCCCAGGGCTCCTACAATGAGCAGTTCTTC. Translation gives CASGLGPQGSYNEQFF.